These 9 T cell receptor beta chains came from one sample sequenced in a study of blood T cells in healthy people across ages. Through a sample-barcoded 5' primer and a J-beta primer mix, a second PCR was run for about 6 to 11 cycles. Using its own MiXCR run on the 5' RACE reads, TCRdb lists one record per CDR3 protein. The top ten clones hold about a fifth of a sample with 910,000 or so distinct CDR3 sequences, 51% of them seen once. What was sequenced was blood. The receptors stem from an older woman in good health.

This clonotype was found once. This chain connects TRBV6-2 or TRBV6-3 to TRBJ2-3; 7 bases agree with TRBD1. CDR1 is MNHEY, CDR2 SVGEGT, per germline. After removal of 6 bases from V and 10 bases from J, the junction contained 7 bases not matched to a gene. The CDR3 extends over 12 amino acids. CDR3 in DNA: TGTGCCAGCAGCCGTCAGGGGGTCGCGCAGTATTTT. Protein sequence: CASSRQGVAQYF.

The V call is TRBV15, the J call TRBJ1-2, with unresolved D. With 4 bases removed from V and 2 bases from J, the gap between germline ends came to 8 bases. The CDR3 sequence is 13 residues long. The V gene's germline CDR1 is LNHNV and CDR2 YYDKDF (reference sequence). The CDR3 region has the DNA TGTGCCACCAGCAAAGACGGGAACTATGGCTACACCTTC. Translating gives CATSKDGNYGYTF. Full variable domain (remainder filled in from reference TRBV15 and TRBJ1-2): DAMVIQNPRYQVTQFGKPVTLSCSQTLNHNVMYWYQQKSSQAPKLLFHYYDKDFNNEADTPDNFQSRRPNTSFCFLDIRSPGLGDTAMYLCATSKDGNYGYTFGSGTRLTVV.

Only a few counts were recorded for this clonotype. The chain links TRBV7-2 to TRBJ2-1, with 8 bases lining up with TRBD2. This CDR3 is built from 19 residues. The junction had 15 bases not matched to a gene; V was cut back by 5 bases and J by 0 bases. Germline-derived CDR1 and CDR2 are SGHTA and FQGNSA. CDR3 residues: CASSVTLSGRVASYNEQFF. CDR3 DNA: TGTGCCAGCAGCGTAACTTTAAGCGGGAGAGTAGCCTCCTACAATGAGCAGTTCTTC. Full variable domain (missing parts from reference TRBV7-2 and TRBJ2-1): GAGVSQSPSNKVTEKGKDVELRCDPISGHTALYWYRQSLGQGLEFLIYFQGNSAPDKSGLPSDRFSAERTGGSVSTLTIQRTQQEDSAVYLCASSVTLSGRVASYNEQFFGPGTRLTVL.

The chain has TRBV7-2 and TRBJ2-1; 9 positions match TRBD2. The germline V gene encodes CDR1 SGHTA and CDR2 FQGNSA. This CDR3 has 15 residues. V shed 5 bases and J 7 bases; nucleotides not matched to a gene: 9. The CDR3 region is CASSARASGKNEQFF. CDR3 bases: TGTGCCAGCAGCGCCAGGGCTAGCGGGAAAAATGAGCAGTTCTTC.

Only one count was recorded for this clonotype. The junction departs from the called germline gene at one end, perhaps through a read error. The gene calls are TRBV20-1 and TRBJ1-6, with D possibly being TRBD1 (6 bases). This CDR3 is 15 amino acids long. CDR1 and CDR2 (germline): DFQATT, SNEGSKA (reference sequence). This CDR3 reads CSARDLRGGVSPHHF. CDR3 sequence (DNA): TGCAGTGCTAGAGATCTCAGGGGAGGAGTTTCACCCCACCACTTT.

This chain links TRBV5-1 with TRBJ2-3, with D possibly being TRBD2 (6 bases). CDR1 and CDR2 from the germline V gene are SGHRS and YFSETQ. The CDR3 is 16 residues long. Trimming left V 2 bases short and J 3 bases short, with 16 bases between. The DNA of the CDR3 is TGCGCCAGCAGCTTTTCCGGGAGTGGATTGACAGATACGCAGTATTTT. Translated: CASSFSGSGLTDTQYF.

The CDR3 nucleotides read TGTGCCAGCAGCCAAGATTCCGACAGGCATAATGAAAAACTGTTTTTT. The encoded protein is CASSQDSDRHNEKLFF. This chain joins TRBV4-2 and TRBJ1-4; tentatively, D is TRBD1 (6 bases). This CDR3 is 16 amino acids long. Germline V gene sequence: CDR1 LGHNA, CDR2 YNFKEQ. V was cut by 0 bases and J by 4 bases, with 12 bases left in between.

CDR3 in amino acids: CATSREYQSYEQYF. The DNA of the CDR3 is TGTGCCACCAGCAGGGAATACCAGAGCTACGAGCAGTACTTC. The V call is TRBV15, the J call TRBJ2-7; D uncertain. This CDR3 has 14 amino acids. The V end was cut by 3 bases, the J end by 3 bases, with 12 bases between. Germline CDR1 LNHNV, CDR2 YYDKDF (reference sequence).

The genes are TRBV30 and TRBJ1-1; no reliable D call. The germline V and J ends were trimmed by 3 bases and 5 bases, with 16 bases remaining between them. The germline V gene encodes CDR1 GTSNPN and CDR2 SVGIG (reference sequence). The CDR3 has 14 residues. The CDR3 loop reads CAWSVAKKTTEAFF. The CDR3 DNA reads as TGTGCCTGGAGCGTAGCCAAGAAAACGACTGAAGCTTTCTTT.